This T cell receptor (beta chain) is from a study of a mutant IDH1 vaccine in newly diagnosed glioma. Study context: Eight vaccinations reached patients in weeks 1, 3, 5, 7, 11, 15, 19 and 23. Vaccinations were initiated 4-6 weeks following radiotherapy alone, or were given together with temozolomide cycles.

In regard to this clone: What it binds is unknown.

Clones were read by immunoSEQ multiplex PCR, and TCRdb kept only the in-frame ones, dropping some. The repertoire holds tens of thousands of clones, with 75% to 85% as singletons. V lost 5 bases to trimming and J lost 7 bases; unmatched junction nucleotides: 5. Germline CDR1 SGHNT, CDR2 YENEEA. CDR3 size: 13 residues. Time point indicated: week 23, last vaccination. Topical imiquimod was applied with each vaccine dose, which held 300 ug of mutant IDH1 20-mer peptide. The chain combines TRBV11-3 with TRBJ2-1; TRBD1 matches 7 bases. The sequence was collected from a man aged 30 to 45 with glioma. Some clones in this sample may be carry-over from other donors' samples. The sample was PBMCs, taken from a glioma patient whose treatment included an IDH1 peptide vaccine. The CDR3 coding sequence is TGTGCCAGCAGCCTTAACAGGGGAAATGAGCAGTTCTTC. Amino acid sequence: CASSLNRGNEQFF.